This T cell receptor (beta chain) was recorded in a study of beta chain features in type 1 diabetes. This CDR3 contains 14 residues. Germline V gene data show CDR1 as SGHTA and CDR2 as FQGNSA. V lost 6 bases to trimming and J lost 1 base, with 12 bases between them. Naive, central memory, regulatory and stem cell-like memory cells within the CD4+ compartment were sorted using CD45RO/CCR7/CD25/CD127/CD95/CD27. Concerning this clone: The antigen is not known.

Study-level findings and limits: There was no resolution here of whether HLA type influences TCRB rearrangement. Across all four CD4+ subsets, people with type 1 diabetes showed modestly shorter TCRB CDR3s. For type 1 diabetes patients, VDJ junctions showed fewer insertions and more deletions.

cDNA synthesis used the whole RNA isolate, giving expressed TCRB sequences. Assay: immunoSEQ multiplex PCR; the TCRdb copy retains only in-frame clones and omits some. The table records hundreds of thousands of clones, under 15% of them present only once. The TCR was taken from a man between 18 and 35 years old with type 1 diabetes. The V and J genes are TRBV7-2 and TRBJ2-5; D is perhaps TRBD1 or TRBD2 (5 bases each). The specimen sequenced was naive CD4+ T cells from blood. Here the CDR3 reads CASRLSGTQETQYF. In DNA form, the CDR3 reads TGTGCCAGCAGACTCTCGGGGACCCAAGAGACCCAGTACTTC.